The clone carrying this TCR beta chain was counted a single time. Its antigen is currently unknown. This entry comes from a study of cytomegalovirus exposure and HLA in healthy donors. Study summary: A data release that came early held 80 million or so unique TCRs from HLA-typed donors.

The study's findings and limits: Listed as cytomegalovirus-associated were 150 or so TCR beta chains. Relative to equally common others, HLA-associated TCR beta chains showed greater clonal expansion in a later analysis.

The study ran its PCR with 60 Vbeta and 13 Jbeta primers. Using immunoSEQ multiplex PCR, the repertoire was profiled, and TCRdb retains in-frame clones only, with some absent. The sample records roughly 160,000 clones, roughly 77% being singletons. CDR1 and CDR2 (germline): PRHDT, FYEKMQ (reference sequence). V shed 4 bases and J 5 bases; nucleotides not matched to a gene: 2. The CDR3 has 14 amino acids. This clonotype was sampled from a woman aged 45-65 years in good health and CMV-seropositive. This chain links TRBV13 with TRBJ1-6, with TRBD1 matching 7 bases. Sequencing input: PBMCs. The CDR3 coding sequence is TGTGCCAGCAGCTATACAGGGGATAATTCACCCCTCCACTTT. It translates to CASSYTGDNSPLHF.